One sample yielded the 28 T cell receptor beta chains listed below, sequenced in a study of CD8+CD57+ T cells in acquired aplastic anemia. Genomic DNA was employed as the template in profiling TCR beta VDJ and CDR3. From the reads, TCRdb called clonotypes with MiXCR, one entry per CDR3 protein. The sample has approximately 190,000 distinct CDR3 sequences, approximately 50% seen once. CD8+CD57+ cell expansion, shown by flow cytometry, had occurred in the patients selected for sequencing. The sample consisted of sorted CD4+, CD8+, or CD8+CD57+ T cells (not recorded which) from PBMCs. These receptors were obtained from a human donor with aplastic anemia.

The chain combines TRBV2 with TRBJ2-3; TRBD2 might be the D (6 bases). Trimming took off 3 bases at V and 0 bases at J, with 10 bases between the two ends. CDR1 is SNHLY and CDR2 is FYNNEI in the germline V gene. CDR3 length equals 15 residues. The CDR3 bases are TGTGCCAGCAGTGAGCTAGCGATTAGCACAGATACGCAGTATTTT. This encodes CASSELAISTDTQYF.

This clonotype was detected many times. The gene calls are TRBV2 and TRBJ2-3, with D unresolved. Trimming pared 6 bases from V and 6 bases from J, leaving 7 bases between. Germline V gene data show CDR1 as SNHLY and CDR2 as FYNNEI. CDR3 length: 11 residues. CDR3 nucleotide sequence: TGTGCCAGCAGGTCCGGGGATACGCAGTATTTT. It specifies CASRSGDTQYF.

The chain recombines TRBV15 with TRBJ1-6; TRBD1 aligns across 9 bases. This CDR3 is 17 amino acids long. In germline, CDR1 is LNHNV, CDR2 YYDKDF (reference sequence). After removal of 4 bases from V and 8 bases from J, the junction contained 12 bases not matched to a gene. CDR3 in DNA: TGTGCCACCAGCACCGGGACAGGGCGACCCGGGGATTCACCCCTCCACTTT. Protein sequence: CATSTGTGRPGDSPLHF.

V gene TRBV20-1 combines with J gene TRBJ2-1, with D uncertain. This CDR3 is built from 13 residues. V shed 3 bases and J shed 6 bases, with 12 bases lying between them. Germline CDR1 is DFQATT and CDR2 is SNEGSKA (reference sequence). The CDR3 bases are TGCAGTGCTAGTACCTTTAAGGGCAATGAGCAGTTCTTC. Protein sequence: CSASTFKGNEQFF.

This clonotype was observed many times. The chain joins TRBV6-1 to TRBJ1-5; D not resolved. V was trimmed by 6 bases and J by 5 bases, leaving 11 bases between them. Germline CDR1 MNHNS, CDR2 SASEGT. CDR3 length equals 13 residues. The CDR3 DNA is TGTGCCAGCAGGGGTTTTCCCGATCAGCCCCAGCATTTT. Translation: CASRGFPDQPQHF.

The table lists this clonotype with many counts. The V gene is TRBV3-1, the J gene TRBJ2-5; D is unresolved. The V and J ends lost 6 bases and 5 bases respectively, with 10 bases between them. CDR1 and CDR2 (germline): LGHDT, YNNKEL (reference sequence). The length of the CDR3 is 12 residues. The chain's CDR3 is CASSIVWETQYF. The CDR3 nucleotides are TGTGCCAGCAGTATCGTGTGGGAGACCCAGTACTTC.

The chain joins TRBV2 to TRBJ1-1; no definite D call. CDR1 and CDR2 (germline): SNHLY, FYNNEI. Trimming stripped 10 bases from V and 5 bases from J, with 14 bases between. CDR3 length: 12 amino acids. CDR3 residues: CAIGLLWTEAFF. The CDR3, as DNA: TGTGCCATCGGACTGTTATGGACTGAAGCTTTCTTT.

This clonotype has ten or more counts. V gene TRBV12-3 or TRBV12-4 combines with J gene TRBJ1-2; 9 bases are a match to TRBD1. V lost 6 bases and J lost 5; bases outside the gene matches: 10. The CDR3 has 15 residues. As DNA, the CDR3 is TGTGCCAGCAGGCCTACCGGGACAGGGAGGTATGGCTACACCTTC. It encodes CASRPTGTGRYGYTF.

This clonotype has a count of ten or more. V gene TRBV20-1 combines with J gene TRBJ2-5; no definite D call. V was trimmed by 0 bases and J by 4 bases, leaving 12 bases between them. The CDR3 extends over 14 amino acids. The germline CDR1 and CDR2 sequences are DFQATT and SNEGSKA (reference sequence). The CDR3: CSARDVAFRETQYF. The CDR3 DNA reads as TGCAGTGCTAGAGATGTGGCTTTTCGAGAGACCCAGTACTTC.

The chain couples TRBV19 to TRBJ1-6, with D perhaps TRBD1 (5 bases). CDR3 size: 15 residues. Trimming pared 6 bases from V and 3 bases from J, leaving 12 bases between. In germline, CDR1 is LNHDA, CDR2 SQIVND (reference sequence). This CDR3 is CASSRDPFYNSPLHF. The CDR3 coding sequence is TGTGCCAGTAGCCGGGACCCTTTCTATAATTCACCCCTCCACTTT.

This clonotype was detected a few times. The rearrangement links TRBV7-9 to TRBJ1-6; D call uncertain. V was pared by 1 base and J by 13 bases, with 8 bases between. Germline assignment: CDR1 SEHNR and CDR2 FQNEAQ (reference sequence). The CDR3 loop spans 12 amino acids. CDR3 DNA sequence: TGTGCCAGCAGCTTAGGACTTCAGCCCCTCCACTTT. Translated, it gives CASSLGLQPLHF.

This clonotype was seen only a few times. The chain recombines TRBV19 with TRBJ2-1, with D possibly being TRBD1 (6 bases). The V and J ends lost 9 bases and 0 bases respectively, with 15 bases between them. The CDR3 is 15 amino acids. Germline values: CDR1 LNHDA, CDR2 SQIVND (reference sequence). CDR3 DNA sequence: TGTGCCAGCAGCCAAGAGACAGGCTCCTACAATGAGCAGTTCTTC. The encoded protein is CASSQETGSYNEQFF.

Remarks on this clonotype: The germline gene is not matched at one end of the junction; a read error may be the cause. The chain employs TRBV7-2 and TRBJ1-1; the D gene is possibly TRBD1 (5 bases). In germline, CDR1 is SGHTA, CDR2 FQGNSA. This CDR3 region has 14 residues. As DNA, the CDR3 is TGTGCCAGCAGCCCCGGGGGATGGAACACTGGAGCTTTCTTT. Its protein product is CASSPGGWNTGAFF.

CDR3 in amino acids: CSADRYSTDTQYF. CDR3 nucleotides: TGCAGCGCTGACAGGTATAGCACAGATACGCAGTATTTT. The rearrangement links TRBV29-1 to TRBJ2-3; perhaps TRBD1 as D (6 bases). CDR1 and CDR2 from the germline V gene are SQVTM and ANQGSEA. This CDR3 contains 13 residues. V lost 7 bases, J lost 0 bases, and 11 bases lay in between.

This clonotype was counted ten times or more. This chain joins TRBV7-9 and TRBJ2-1; D is unresolved. V lost 3 bases and J lost 5, with 23 bases in between. This CDR3 contains 18 residues. Germline V lookup: CDR1 SEHNR, CDR2 FQNEAQ (reference sequence). The CDR3 loop is CASSFPLDSLTWNNEQFF. The CDR3 DNA reads as TGTGCCAGCAGCTTCCCCCTCGATTCATTAACTTGGAACAATGAGCAGTTCTTC.

This clonotype showed up just a few times. The chain joins TRBV29-1 to TRBJ2-7, with 7 nucleotides matching TRBD1. Trimming removed 6 bases from V and 6 bases from J; junction bases left unmatched: 11. This CDR3 has 13 residues. The V gene's germline CDR1 is SQVTM and CDR2 ANQGSEA. CDR3 amino acids: CSVQSGGPREQYF. The CDR3 DNA reads as TGCAGCGTCCAGTCAGGGGGTCCCCGCGAGCAGTACTTC.

On this clonotype: A read error may account for a junction end that differs from germline. V gene TRBV20-1 combines with J gene TRBJ1-1, with D perhaps TRBD1 (5 bases). The germline gives CDR1 DFQATT, CDR2 SNEGSKA (reference sequence). The CDR3 totals 14 residues. CDR3: CSARLAGKLSEAFF. The CDR3 DNA is TGCAGTGCCCGTCTGGCAGGGAAACTGTCTGAGGCTTTCTTT.

Comments on this clonotype: The conserved final phenylalanine or tryptophan is absent from the CDR3, which likely points to a read error. The DNA is left out, because the CDR3 cannot be placed on it with certainty; the CDR3 is given as TCRdb lists it. This sequence joins TRBV7-9 and TRBJ2-7; whether TRBD1, the table's D call, matches the DNA was not checked. Per germline, CDR1 SEHNR and CDR2 FQNEAQ (reference sequence). From its first to its last residue, the CDR3 has 13 amino acids. The CDR3 loop is CASSSSSAPDRDL.

About this clonotype itself: With a much larger clone just one base away, this may be a read error. This chain joins TRBV20-1 and TRBJ2-2, with a weak D call TRBD2 (5 bases). CDR3 size: 13 residues. Per germline, CDR1 DFQATT and CDR2 SNEGSKA (reference sequence). CDR3 in DNA: TGCAGTGCTAGTGACGGGCCCCCCGGGGAGCTGCTTTTT. This translates into CSASDGPPGELLF.

The chain uses TRBV13 and TRBJ2-1, with a weak D call TRBD2 (6 bases). From germline, CDR1 is PRHDT and CDR2 FYEKMQ (reference sequence). With 5 bases removed from V and 3 bases from J, the gap between germline ends came to 14 bases. The CDR3 is 15 residues long. CDR3 sequence reads: CASSPSGTGYNEQFF. Written as DNA, the CDR3 is TGTGCCAGCAGCCCCTCTGGGACTGGCTACAATGAGCAGTTCTTC.

This clonotype has ten or more counts. V and J are TRBV6-2 or TRBV6-3 and TRBJ1-1; 7 bases align to TRBD1. CDR1 and CDR2 (germline): MNHEY, SVGEGT. V lost 11 bases to trimming and J lost 4 bases; unmatched junction nucleotides: 7. The length of the CDR3 is 12 residues. The CDR3 region has the DNA TGTGCCGGAGGACAGGACGGCACTGAAGCTTTCTTT. Translated: CAGGQDGTEAFF.

This sequence joins TRBV10-3 and TRBJ1-1; D gene ambiguous. The V and J ends lost 6 bases and 0 bases respectively, with 14 bases between them. Germline values: CDR1 ENHRY, CDR2 SYGVKD. The CDR3 has 15 amino acids. The CDR3 protein is CAIRSGEGMNTEAFF. As DNA, the CDR3 is TGTGCCATCAGGTCAGGCGAAGGGATGAACACTGAAGCTTTCTTT.

The chain employs TRBV5-1 and TRBJ1-1; 9 bases align to TRBD1. Germline-derived CDR1 and CDR2 are SGHRS and YFSETQ. J lost 6 bases, V lost 4 bases, and 7 bases had no gene match. CDR3 size: 14 residues. CDR3 in DNA: TGCGCCAGCAGCCCGGGACAGGGTAGGTCTGAAGCTTTCTTT. This translates into CASSPGQGRSEAFF.

This sequence joins TRBV6-2 or TRBV6-3 and TRBJ1-6; D is possibly TRBD1 (6 bases). The germline V and J ends were trimmed by 5 bases and 6 bases, with 11 bases remaining between them. Germline assignment: CDR1 MNHEY and CDR2 SVGEGT. The CDR3 is made up of 14 amino acids. The CDR3 nucleotides are TGTGCCAGCAGTCGAGGACAGCTTAATTCACCCCTCCACTTT. This sequence encodes CASSRGQLNSPLHF.

This clonotype was found many times. For the CDR3, the DNA is TGCAGTGCTAGAAAGTCTGTTAACACTGAAGCTTTCTTT. It encodes CSARKSVNTEAFF. J is TRBJ1-1 and V is TRBV20-1; D not certain. V dropped 2 bases and J dropped 2 bases, with 9 bases sitting between them. The CDR3 loop spans 13 amino acids. Germline CDR1 DFQATT, CDR2 SNEGSKA (reference sequence).

This clonotype appeared a few times. The rearrangement joins TRBV5-1 to TRBJ2-1; TRBD2 matches at 7 bases. The CDR3 is 16 residues long. Losses at the gene ends were 2 bases for V and 2 bases for J; bases not matched to a gene: 7. Germline V gene sequence: CDR1 SGHRS, CDR2 YFSETQ. The CDR3 is CASSFDPSGAYNEQFF. The CDR3 region has the DNA TGCGCCAGCAGCTTTGATCCTAGCGGAGCCTACAATGAGCAGTTCTTC.

The chain couples TRBV29-1 to TRBJ1-3; D call uncertain. Germline values: CDR1 SQVTM, CDR2 ANQGSEA. The CDR3 contains 11 residues. The V and J ends lost 6 bases and 2 bases respectively, with 5 bases between them. This CDR3 is CSVRTGNTIYF. In DNA, the CDR3 is TGCAGCGTCAGAACTGGAAACACCATATATTTT. The full variable domain, with the rest looked up from reference TRBV29-1 and TRBJ1-3, is SAVISQKPSRDICQRGTSLTIQCQVDSQVTMMFWYRQQPGQSLTLIATANQGSEATYESGFVIDKFPISRPNLTFSTLTVSNMSPEDSSIYLCSVRTGNTIYFGEGSWLTVV.

At least ten counts were recorded for this clonotype. J is TRBJ1-5 and V is TRBV7-8; D not certain. The CDR3 sequence is 14 residues long. The V end was cut by 1 base, the J end by 6 bases, with 10 bases between. CDR1 SGHVS and CDR2 FQNEAQ come from the germline V gene. The CDR3, as DNA: TGTGCCAGCAGCTTAGGGTGGGCGGTTCAGCCCCAGCATTTT. Translating it yields CASSLGWAVQPQHF.